A selection of T cell receptor beta chains follows, all from one sample in a study of T cells in Graves' hyperthyroidism and ophthalmopathy. TCRdb analysed the multiplex PCR reads with MiXCR anew, one entry per CDR3 protein. The sample has about 530,000 distinct CDR3 sequences, over 15% seen once. The specimen was blood. Receptor source: a woman under 30 with Graves' ophthalmopathy. The CDR3 runs from the conserved cysteine through the conserved F or W. The D gene is left open where the match is weak. A row's size may be missing; if present it is once, few, many or a size class.

j_gene,abundance,v_gene,d_gene,CDR3nt,CDR3aa
TRBJ2-1,few,TRBV12-3/TRBV12-4,TRBD2,TGTGCCAGCAGTTTAGGACTAGCGCGAGAGCAGTTCTTC,CASSLGLAREQFF
TRBJ1-1,many,TRBV6-5,TRBD1,TGTGCCAGCAGTCACAGGGGCCAGAACACTGAAGCTTTCTTT,CASSHRGQNTEAFF
TRBJ2-6,NA,TRBV5-1,NA,TGCGCCAGCAGCCTCCCTGTAGCTGGGGCCAACGTCCTGACTTTC,CASSLPVAGANVLTF
TRBJ2-7,NA,TRBV6-1,NA,TGTGCCAGCAGTCCCCTAAACTCCTACGAGCAGTACTTC,CASSPLNSYEQYF
TRBJ1-2,few,TRBV7-2,TRBD1,TGTGCCAGCAGCCGACAGGGGAGGGATGGCTACACCTTC,CASSRQGRDGYTF
TRBJ1-1,many,TRBV2,NA,TGTGCCAGCAGTGATGGGGTCCGCACTGAAGCTTTCTTT,CASSDGVRTEAFF
TRBJ2-1,many,TRBV27,TRBD2,TGTGCCAGCTCTATCGGGGGGGCAGGTGAGCAGTTCTTC,CASSIGGAGEQFF
TRBJ2-1,many,TRBV27,TRBD1,TGTGCCAGCAGTTTCCGGGACAGGGTCGACAATGAGCAGTTCTTC,CASSFRDRVDNEQFF
TRBJ2-5,NA,TRBV7-8,TRBD2,TGTGCCAGCAGCTTGGCCGGCCTAGCGGGGAAAGAGACCCAGTACTTC,CASSLAGLAGKETQYF
TRBJ1-2,few,TRBV5-4,NA,TGTGCCAGCAGCTTGGCGGGGGGGGATTATGGCTACACCTTC,CASSLAGGDYGYTF
TRBJ2-5,many,TRBV27,NA,TGTGCCAGCAGTCCTGGGACCCGGGCCCTCGGGGAGACCCAGTACTTC,CASSPGTRALGETQYF
TRBJ2-2,few,TRBV28,TRBD2,TGTGCCAGCAGTTCCGGACTAGCGGGGGGGCCCGGGGAGCTGTTTTTT,CASSSGLAGGPGELFF
TRBJ2-7,NA,TRBV13,TRBD2,TGTGCCAGCAGCACAACGACTAGCGGGAACTACGAGCAGTACTTC,CASSTTTSGNYEQYF
TRBJ2-7,few,TRBV20-1,TRBD2,TGCAGTGCAACGAGGACCGGGACTAGCGGGGGGGAGGCCTACGAGCAGTACTTC,CSATRTGTSGGEAYEQYF
TRBJ2-1,few,TRBV7-2,NA,TGTGCCAGCAGCGGAGGAGGGGGCTGGGATGAGCAGTTCTTC,CASSGGGGWDEQFF
TRBJ2-1,few,TRBV6-1,TRBD2,TGTGCCAGCAGTGAAGCCGGAGCCGGGACTAGGCAAAATGAGCAGTTCTTC,CASSEAGAGTRQNEQFF